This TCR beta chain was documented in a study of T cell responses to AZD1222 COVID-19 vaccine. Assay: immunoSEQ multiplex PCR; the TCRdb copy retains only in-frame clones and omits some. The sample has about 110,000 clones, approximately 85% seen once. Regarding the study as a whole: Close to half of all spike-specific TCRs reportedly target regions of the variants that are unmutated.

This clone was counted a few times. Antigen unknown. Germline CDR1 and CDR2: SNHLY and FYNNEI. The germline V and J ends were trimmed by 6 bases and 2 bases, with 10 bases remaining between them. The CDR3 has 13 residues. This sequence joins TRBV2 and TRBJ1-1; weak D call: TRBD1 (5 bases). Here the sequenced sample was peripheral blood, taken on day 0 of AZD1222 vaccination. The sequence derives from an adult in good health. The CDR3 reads CASRGDHNTEAFF. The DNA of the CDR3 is TGTGCCAGCAGAGGGGACCACAACACTGAAGCTTTCTTT. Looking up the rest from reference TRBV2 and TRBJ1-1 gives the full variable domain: EPEVTQTPSHQVTQMGQEVILRCVPISNHLYFYWYRQILGQKVEFLVSFYNNEISEKSEIFDDQFSVERPDGSNFTLKIRSTKLEDSAMYFCASRGDHNTEAFFGQGTRLTVV.